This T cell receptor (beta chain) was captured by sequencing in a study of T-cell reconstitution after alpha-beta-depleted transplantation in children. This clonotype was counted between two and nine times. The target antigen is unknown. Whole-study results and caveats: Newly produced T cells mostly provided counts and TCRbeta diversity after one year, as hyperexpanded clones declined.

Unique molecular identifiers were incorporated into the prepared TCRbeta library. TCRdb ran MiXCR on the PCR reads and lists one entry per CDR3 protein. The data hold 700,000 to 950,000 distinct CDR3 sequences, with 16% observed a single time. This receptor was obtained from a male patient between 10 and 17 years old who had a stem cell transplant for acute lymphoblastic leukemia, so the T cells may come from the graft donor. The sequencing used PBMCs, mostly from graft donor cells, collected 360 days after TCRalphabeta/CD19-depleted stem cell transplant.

The DNA of the CDR3 is TGCGCCAGCAGCACAACTAGCGGGAGGCCGGGGTACAATGAGCAGTTCTTC. Its protein product is CASSTTSGRPGYNEQFF. The chain uses TRBV5-1 and TRBJ2-1; TRBD2 agrees at 12 bases. The V segment lost 4 bases and the J segment 4 bases; nucleotides outside the gene matches: 9. Germline V gene sequence: CDR1 SGHRS, CDR2 YFSETQ. This CDR3 comprises 17 residues.